The 13 T cell receptor beta chains presented below share a single source sample, sequenced in a study of memory CD4+ T cells and cytomegalovirus serostatus. Single viable CD3+CD4+CD8-CD45RO+ cells were sorted as the memory CD4+ T cells. TCRdb keeps only in-frame clones here, not all; method: immunoSEQ multiplex PCR. The sample holds about 47,000 clones, roughly four fifths seen once. The sequenced material came from memory CD4+ T cells from blood. Receptors originate from an adult in good health and CMV-seropositive.

The chain employs TRBV11-1 and TRBJ1-1; D is undetermined. Germline lookup yields CDR1 SGHAT and CDR2 FQDESV (reference sequence). This CDR3 has 13 residues. Trimming removed 0 bases at V and 1 base at J, with 3 bases between. DNA of the CDR3: TGTGCCAGCAGCTTAGCGTGGAACACTGAAGCTTTCTTT. As protein: CASSLAWNTEAFF.

The CDR3 loop is CASRRGRADTQYF. The CDR3 DNA reads as TGTGCCAGCCGTCGGGGGAGAGCAGATACGCAGTATTTT. V is TRBV6-5 and J is TRBJ2-3; D perhaps matches TRBD2 (6 bases). This CDR3 region has 13 residues. V was clipped by 8 bases and J by 4 bases, with 13 bases between them. CDR1 MNHEY and CDR2 SVGAGI come from the germline V gene.

The V and J genes are TRBV6-6 and TRBJ1-6; 9 bases align to TRBD1. Germline assignment: CDR1 MNHNY and CDR2 SVGAGI (reference sequence). CDR3 size: 15 residues. The V and J ends lost 5 bases and 5 bases, in that order; junction bases with no gene match: 4. CDR3 nucleotide sequence: TGTGCCAGCAGTGTCTGGACAGGGGATAATTCACCCCTCCACTTT. It encodes CASSVWTGDNSPLHF.

The rearrangement joins TRBV6-1 to TRBJ1-5; 8 bases line up with TRBD1. CDR1 and CDR2 (germline): MNHNS, SASEGT. CDR3 length: 13 residues. With 6 bases clipped from V and 7 bases from J, the junction kept 5 bases outside the gene matches. The CDR3 DNA reads as TGTGCCAGCAGAGGACAGGGCTGGCAGCCCCAGCATTTT. Translating it yields CASRGQGWQPQHF.

The chain uses TRBV7-9 and TRBJ1-4; 8 bases are a match to TRBD1. The germline V gene has CDR1 SEHNR and CDR2 FQNEAQ (reference sequence). The CDR3 has 14 amino acids. V lost 4 bases to trimming and J lost 6 bases; unmatched junction nucleotides: 4. CDR3 DNA sequence: TGTGCCAGCAGCTCAGGGGGCGGTGATGAAAAACTGTTTTTT. The encoded protein is CASSSGGGDEKLFF.

The chain couples TRBV11-2 to TRBJ1-2; 9 bases agree with TRBD1. The CDR3 sequence is 16 residues long. Germline V lookup: CDR1 SGHAT, CDR2 FQNNGV. J lost 3 bases, V lost 5 bases, and 10 bases had no gene match. The CDR3 spells CASSPVQGAADYGYTF. CDR3 sequence (DNA): TGTGCCAGCAGCCCTGTACAGGGGGCTGCGGACTATGGCTACACCTTC. The full variable domain, rest sourced from reference TRBV11-2 and TRBJ1-2, is EAGVAQSPRYKIIEKRQSVAFWCNPISGHATLYWYQQILGQGPKLLIQFQNNGVVDDSQLPKDRFSAERLKGVDSTLKIQPAKLEDSAVYLCASSPVQGAADYGYTFGSGTRLTVV.

V usage is TRBV4-1 and J usage is TRBJ2-5; TRBD2 matches at 7 bases. The CDR3 is 15 amino acids. Trimming took 4 bases from V and 4 from J; bases not matched to a gene: 9. Germline V gives CDR1 MGHRA, CDR2 YSYEKL. The DNA for the CDR3 is TGCGCCAGCAGCCGGACGGGGTCTAGCGGAGAGACCCAGTACTTC. Protein: CASSRTGSSGETQYF.

The chain carries TRBV5-1 and TRBJ1-2; D possibly corresponds to TRBD1 (6 bases). Germline lookup yields CDR1 SGHRS and CDR2 YFSETQ. V lost 0 bases, J lost 5 bases, and 11 bases lay in between. The CDR3 extends over 14 amino acids. CDR3 region: CASSLEVTGYGYTF. The DNA for the CDR3 is TGCGCCAGCAGCTTGGAGGTGACAGGATATGGCTACACCTTC.

V is TRBV15 and J is TRBJ1-1; D remains ambiguous. Germline V gene lookup returns CDR1 LNHNV and CDR2 YYDKDF (reference sequence). This CDR3 has 14 residues. V was pared by 0 bases and J by 3 bases, with 8 bases between. CDR3 amino acids: CATSRDDGYTEAFF. CDR3 sequence (DNA): TGTGCCACCAGCAGAGACGATGGATACACTGAAGCTTTCTTT.

The genes are TRBV29-1 and TRBJ1-4; D is uncertain. With 1 base removed from V and 0 bases from J, the gap between germline ends came to 6 bases. This CDR3 has 14 amino acids. Germline V lookup: CDR1 SQVTM, CDR2 ANQGSEA. Here the CDR3 reads CSVEGRTTNEKLFF. Written as DNA, the CDR3 is TGCAGCGTTGAAGGGAGGACAACTAATGAAAAACTGTTTTTT.

The rearrangement uses TRBV2 and TRBJ1-5; D unclear. The CDR3 is 13 amino acids. The V end lost 6 bases, the J end lost 7 bases, and 13 bases lay between the germline ends. Germline V lookup: CDR1 SNHLY, CDR2 FYNNEI. CDR3 nucleotides: TGTGCCAGCAGAGGCACGCAGGAGCAGCCCCAGCATTTT. Translation: CASRGTQEQPQHF.

CDR3 amino acids: CASSNGGWRGTEAFF. CDR3 sequence (DNA): TGTGCCAGCTCCAACGGGGGGTGGCGAGGCACTGAAGCTTTCTTT. The chain joins TRBV18 to TRBJ1-1; possibly TRBD1 for D (5 bases). The V and J ends lost 6 bases and 4 bases respectively, with 18 bases between them. The CDR3 has 15 residues. CDR1 and CDR2 from the germline V gene are KGHSH and LQKENI.

The chain recombines TRBV19 with TRBJ1-1, with unresolved D. This CDR3 region has 14 residues. Trimming cost V 2 bases and J 1 base, with 8 bases left between them. Germline CDR1 is LNHDA and CDR2 is SQIVND (reference sequence). The CDR3 here is CASSIRRSNTEAFF. The CDR3 DNA reads TGTGCCAGTAGTATACGGCGTTCGAACACTGAAGCTTTCTTT.